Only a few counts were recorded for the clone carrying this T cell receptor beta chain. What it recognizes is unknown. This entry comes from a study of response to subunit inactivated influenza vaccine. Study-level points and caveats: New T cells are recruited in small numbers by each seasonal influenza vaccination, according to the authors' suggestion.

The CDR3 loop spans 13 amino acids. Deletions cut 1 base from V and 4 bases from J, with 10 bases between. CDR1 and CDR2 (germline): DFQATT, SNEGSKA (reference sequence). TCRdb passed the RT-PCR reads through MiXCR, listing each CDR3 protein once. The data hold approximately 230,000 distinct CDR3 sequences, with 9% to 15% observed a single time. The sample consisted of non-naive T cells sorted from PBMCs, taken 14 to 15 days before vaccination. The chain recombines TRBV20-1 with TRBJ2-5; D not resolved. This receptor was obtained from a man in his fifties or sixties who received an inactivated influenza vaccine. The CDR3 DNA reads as TGCAGTGCTAGAGGTCCCCTGGGAGAGACCCAGTACTTC. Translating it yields CSARGPLGETQYF.